This T cell receptor (beta chain) was documented in a study of CD8+ T cells in alopecia areata. The CDR3 has 14 amino acids. With 0 bases removed from V and 2 bases from J, the gap between germline ends came to 9 bases. Germline V CDR1 and CDR2: GKSSPN, SITVG. As regards this clone: The genes and germline here are from mouse. The read ends 4 residues shy of where the CDR3 ends; the end is completed using the germline J gene.

A sort of pooled cutaneous lymph node cells used CD4, CD8alpha, NKG2D, NKG2ACE and other stains. TCR sequencing used cDNA made by reverse transcription of extracted RNA. Profiling relied on immunoSEQ multiplex PCR, and the TCRdb table lists in-frame clones only, not all of them. Listed for the sample are about 1,700 clones, none seen a single time. This receptor was identified in a C3H/HeJ mouse with alopecia areata. Mouse MHC haplotype: H2-k. Sequenced input: CD8+ T cells sorted from a lymph node. The J gene is TRBJ2-5, the V gene TRBV31; maybe TRBD1 (6 bases). The CDR3 loop reads CAWSLRGGQDTQYF. The sequenced CDR3 bases are TGTGCCTGGAGTCTAAGAGGGGGCCAAGAC.